The 24 T cell receptor beta chains listed next were all sequenced from one sample in a study of shared clonotypes between healthy human individuals. Sequenced by immunoSEQ multiplex PCR; TCRdb stores in-frame clones only, minus some. Here the sample spans 180,000 or so clones, 80% to 95% being singletons. Sequencing was carried out using naive CD4+ T cells sorted from blood. As for subset: CD45RA+ positively selected. The receptors derive from a woman in her twenties or thirties in good health.

The chain recombines TRBV2 with TRBJ2-1; 10 nucleotides agree with TRBD1. The germline V gene has CDR1 SNHLY and CDR2 FYNNEI. The CDR3 is made up of 17 amino acids. The V segment lost 6 bases and the J segment 5 bases; nucleotides outside the gene matches: 13. The CDR3 region has the DNA TGTGCCAGCAGCGTGACAGGGGGCCGCCAATTCAACAATGAGCAGTTCTTC. As protein: CASSVTGGRQFNNEQFF.

This chain uses TRBV4-2 with TRBJ2-1, with D possibly TRBD2 on 6 matching bases. The germline V gene has CDR1 LGHNA and CDR2 YNFKEQ. Trimming left V 1 base short and J 6 bases short, with 13 bases between. The CDR3 consists of 15 residues. The CDR3 region is CASSQVGREFNEQFF. The CDR3 DNA sequence: TGTGCCAGCAGCCAAGTGGGCCGGGAGTTCAATGAGCAGTTCTTC.

In DNA, the CDR3 is TGTGCCAGCAGCTTGTCAGGGAAGGCTGGAAACACCATATATTTT. Encoded protein: CASSLSGKAGNTIYF. The genes are TRBV11-3 and TRBJ1-3, with TRBD1 as a possible D gene (5 bases). V was clipped by 3 bases and J by 2 bases, with 11 bases between them. Germline assignment: CDR1 SGHNT and CDR2 YENEEA. The CDR3 spans 15 residues. The whole variable domain, filled in from reference TRBV11-3 and TRBJ1-3, reads EAGVVQSPRYKIIEKKQPVAFWCNPISGHNTLYWYLQNLGQGPELLIRYENEEAVDDSQLPKDRFSAERLKGVDSTLKIQPAELGDSAVYLCASSLSGKAGNTIYFGEGSWLTVV.

The chain links TRBV2 to TRBJ1-3; D is ambiguous. This CDR3 is built from 13 residues. The germline V gene encodes CDR1 SNHLY and CDR2 FYNNEI. V gave up 7 bases and J gave up 0 bases, with 7 bases separating them. This CDR3 reads CASTRVSGNTIYF. In nucleotides, the CDR3 is TGTGCCAGCACTCGTGTCTCTGGAAACACCATATATTTT.

This chain links TRBV6-1 with TRBJ1-2; possible D gene TRBD1, 5 bases. This CDR3 spans 13 amino acids. The ends were cut back, 10 bases at V and 0 bases at J, with 12 bases in the middle. Germline assignment: CDR1 MNHNS and CDR2 SASEGT. This CDR3 is CATRQIANYGYTF. The CDR3 bases are TGTGCCACCCGACAGATAGCTAACTATGGCTACACCTTC.

The chain joins TRBV6-6 to TRBJ1-5, with D unresolved. The CDR3 spans 12 residues. Between the trimmed V and J ends, which lost 5 bases and 5 bases, there was a span of 7 bases. CDR1 and CDR2 (germline): MNHNY, SVGAGI (reference sequence). In DNA, the CDR3 is TGTGCCAGCAGTCTGTCCGATCAGCCCCAGCATTTT. This gives the protein CASSLSDQPQHF.

The chain employs TRBV18 and TRBJ2-7, with D perhaps matching TRBD1 or TRBD2 (5 bases each). The V gene lost 4 bases and the J gene lost 0 bases, with 16 bases spanning the gap. Germline-derived CDR1 and CDR2 are KGHSH and LQKENI. CDR3 size: 16 residues. This CDR3 reads CASSREGPGLSYEQYF. The CDR3 region has the DNA TGTGCCAGCTCACGAGAGGGGCCAGGGCTCTCCTACGAGCAGTACTTC. The full variable domain, in which reference TRBV18 and TRBJ2-7 provide the parts outside the CDR3, is NAGVMQNPRHLVRRRGQEARLRCSPMKGHSHVYWYRQLPEEGLKFMVYLQKENIIDESGMPKERFSAEFPKEGPSILRIQQVVRGDSAAYFCASSREGPGLSYEQYFGPGTRLTVT.

V usage is TRBV9 and J usage is TRBJ2-3; the D is unclear. V was clipped by 4 bases and J by 4 bases, with 10 bases between them. CDR1 and CDR2 (germline): SGDLS, YYNGEE. The CDR3 length is 13 residues. Here the CDR3 DNA reads TGTGCCAGCAGCCTTGAGGTGTCAGATACGCAGTATTTT. Protein: CASSLEVSDTQYF.

The J gene is TRBJ2-5, the V gene TRBV27; 13 positions match TRBD2. The end of the DNA is better explained by TRBJ2-7, so the J call may be wrong. Germline CDR1 reads MNHEY; CDR2 reads SMNVEV (reference sequence). CDR3 length: 16 residues. DNA for the CDR3: TGTGCCAGCAGTTTAGGAGAGGGACTAGCGGGATACGAGCAGTACTTC. This encodes CASSLGEGLAGYEQYF.

The chain combines TRBV5-1 with TRBJ1-5; D gene ambiguous. Trimming shortened V by 0 bases and J by 4 bases, and 5 bases separated the two germline ends. Germline V gene data show CDR1 as SGHRS and CDR2 as YFSETQ. The CDR3 loop spans 13 amino acids. The CDR3 loop reads CASSLEANQPQHF. CDR3 nucleotides: TGCGCCAGCAGCTTGGAAGCTAATCAGCCCCAGCATTTT.

The J gene is TRBJ2-6, the V gene TRBV19, with 9 nucleotides matching TRBD2. The germline V gene encodes CDR1 LNHDA and CDR2 SQIVND (reference sequence). V was clipped by 7 bases and J by 2 bases; unmatched bases: 3. The CDR3 loop spans 15 amino acids. The CDR3 sequence: CASKSGRTGANVLTF. The CDR3 nucleotides are TGTGCCAGTAAAAGCGGGAGGACTGGGGCCAACGTCCTGACTTTC.

This sequence joins TRBV4-1 and TRBJ2-7; D is possibly TRBD2 (6 bases). Trimming took off 1 base at V and 2 bases at J, with 12 bases between the two ends. This CDR3 spans 15 amino acids. CDR1 MGHRA and CDR2 YSYEKL come from the germline V gene. For the CDR3, the DNA is TGCGCCAGCAGCCAAGCCCGGGACTCCACCTACGAGCAGTACTTC. This sequence encodes CASSQARDSTYEQYF.

The V call is TRBV10-3, the J call TRBJ2-7; 9 positions agree with TRBD2. V dropped 6 bases and J dropped 6; count of bases not matched to a gene: 9. CDR3 length equals 14 residues. In germline, CDR1 is ENHRY, CDR2 SYGVKD. The CDR3 DNA follows: TGTGCCATCAGGGCTGGCGGGGGGGCCCCCGAGCAGTACTTC. Protein product: CAIRAGGGAPEQYF.

The genes are TRBV6-1 and TRBJ2-1, with D unresolved. The CDR3 spans 13 residues. CDR1 and CDR2 (germline): MNHNS, SASEGT. Trimming removed 10 bases at V and 0 bases at J, with 10 bases between. This CDR3 reads CATGRVSYNEQFF. The CDR3 DNA is TGTGCCACCGGACGGGTCTCCTACAATGAGCAGTTCTTC.

The chain links TRBV6-5 to TRBJ1-1; the D gene is possibly TRBD1 (5 bases). V lost 4 bases to trimming and J lost 0 bases, with 15 bases between them. CDR1 and CDR2 (germline): MNHEY, SVGAGI. The CDR3 loop spans 16 amino acids. The CDR3 DNA reads as TGTGCCAGCAGTTGGGCATGGACATCAATGAACACTGAAGCTTTCTTT. Its translation is CASSWAWTSMNTEAFF.

V usage is TRBV28 and J usage is TRBJ1-2; 12 bases agree with TRBD1. Germline loops: CDR1 MDHEN, CDR2 SYDVKM. CDR3 length: 15 amino acids. The ends lost 5 bases at V and 6 bases at J; junction bases unmatched: 7. CDR3 nucleotide sequence: TGTGCCAGCAGTCACCGGGACAGGGGGCGGCATGGCTACACCTTC. This translates into CASSHRDRGRHGYTF.

The chain links TRBV5-1 to TRBJ1-5; no clear D gene. Trimming left V 0 bases short and J 4 bases short, with 8 bases between. The germline CDR1 and CDR2 sequences are SGHRS and YFSETQ. The CDR3 totals 14 residues. CDR3 region: CASSLGQPNQPQHF. Written as DNA, the CDR3 is TGCGCCAGCAGCTTGGGGCAGCCGAATCAGCCCCAGCATTTT.

The V call is TRBV27, the J call TRBJ2-3; D is undetermined. The V end lost 7 bases, the J end lost 6 bases, and 14 bases lay between the germline ends. From germline, CDR1 is MNHEY and CDR2 SMNVEV (reference sequence). CDR3 length: 13 residues. CDR3 coding DNA: TGTGCCAGCAAGCCTTGGGAAGGGGATACGCAGTATTTT. Amino acid sequence: CASKPWEGDTQYF.

The V gene is TRBV27, the J gene TRBJ1-4; possible D gene TRBD1, 5 bases. Germline CDR1 is MNHEY and CDR2 is SMNVEV (reference sequence). This CDR3 is 15 amino acids long. Deletions cut 0 bases from V and 7 bases from J, with 12 bases between. The CDR3 sequence: CASSLSPGLTEKLFF. The DNA for the CDR3 is TGTGCCAGCAGTTTATCCCCAGGGTTGACTGAAAAACTGTTTTTT. The variable domain in full, with the rest retrieved from reference TRBV27 and TRBJ1-4, is EAQVTQNPRYLITVTGKKLTVTCSQNMNHEYMSWYRQDPGLGLRQIYYSMNVEVTDKGDVPEGYKVSRKEKRNFPLILESPSPNQTSLYFCASSLSPGLTEKLFFGSGTQLSVL.

The chain couples TRBV28 to TRBJ2-5; TRBD1 aligns across 8 bases. The V and J ends lost 7 bases and 5 bases, in that order; junction bases with no gene match: 6. The CDR3 loop spans 13 amino acids. Looked up from germline, CDR1 is MDHEN and CDR2 is SYDVKM. The CDR3 region is CASKAGGRETQYF. CDR3 nucleotides: TGTGCCAGCAAAGCAGGGGGCCGGGAGACCCAGTACTTC.

The gene calls are TRBV5-6 and TRBJ1-5; D remains ambiguous. V was trimmed by 0 bases and J by 2 bases, leaving 9 bases between them. The CDR3 length is 15 residues. CDR1 is SGHDT, CDR2 YYEEEE, per germline. CDR3 region: CASSLASGRNQPQHF. As DNA, the CDR3 is TGTGCCAGCAGCTTGGCCAGTGGTCGCAATCAGCCCCAGCATTTT.

The gene calls are TRBV10-2 and TRBJ1-2; D uncertain. V gave up 4 bases and J gave up 3 bases, with 15 bases separating them. The CDR3 consists of 15 residues. CDR1 and CDR2 from the germline V gene are WSHSY and SAAADI. The CDR3 sequence is CASSGADTADYGYTF. As DNA, the CDR3 is TGCGCCAGCAGTGGGGCTGACACGGCCGACTATGGCTACACCTTC.

The chain combines TRBV10-3 with TRBJ2-1, with 10 bases matching TRBD2. The V gene's germline CDR1 is ENHRY and CDR2 SYGVKD. Losses at the gene ends were 8 bases for V and 4 bases for J; bases not matched to a gene: 8. This CDR3 comprises 15 residues. CDR3 sequence reads: CAIGELAGSYNEQFF. In DNA, the CDR3 is TGTGCCATCGGAGAACTAGCGGGATCGTACAATGAGCAGTTCTTC.

This sequence joins TRBV18 and TRBJ2-7; no definite D call. The CDR3 is 15 amino acids. Trimming stripped 4 bases from V and 2 bases from J, with 15 bases between. The germline gives CDR1 KGHSH, CDR2 LQKENI. The chain's CDR3 is CASSLLETSTYEQYF. The CDR3 DNA reads as TGTGCCAGCTCACTCCTCGAAACGTCTACCTACGAGCAGTACTTC.